The source of this T cell receptor beta chain is a study of cytomegalovirus exposure and HLA in healthy donors (TCRdb year 2017). Concerning the study at large: According to a later analysis, the 110 or so validation repertoires were produced on the same platform as the approximately 620 repertoires of the first cohort. The study aimed to test whether signatures of past pathogen exposure could be identified by cataloging public T cell receptors. Besides the first cohort of some 670 subjects, a separate validation cohort made up of about 120 different subjects was used. High-throughput TCR immunosequencing, statistical association of individual TCRs with disease status, and machine learning were combined to predict cytomegalovirus infection status. Overall study results and their limits: The authors suggested that the approach could potentially be extended to other disease states and immunological phenotypes. In the study, around 150 TCR beta chains were listed as associated with cytomegalovirus. A later analysis had no HLA typing for the validation cohort, so co-occurrence there was scored across all 120 repertoires. A later analysis found that TCRs clustered in the first cohort also tended to co-occur in the 110 or so validation repertoires, with 94% of cluster scores above 0. Three of the identified cytomegalovirus-associated TCR beta chains were confirmed in vitro to be specific for cytomegalovirus antigens. The classifier was reported to diagnose cytomegalovirus status with high specificity and sensitivity in both the original and validation cohorts. Most TCR sequences were seen in very few donors, while some public TCRs were found in many individuals.

The donors belonged to the validation cohort of around 110 subjects, which was separate from the 666-subject first cohort. The germline V gene (reference sequence) gives CDR1 as LNHDA and CDR2 as SQIVND. The CDR3 sequence holds 16 residues, the cysteine and phenylalanine included. CDR3 DNA only is kept here, 48 bases in frame from base 1. V sheds 5 bases and J sheds 2 bases, leaving 17 bases between their ends. Library creation used the immunoSEQ multiplex PCR assay. The authors' pipeline ran thus. A statistical classification framework was developed to diagnose cytomegalovirus status using the catalog of TCR beta chain sequences. What TCRdb holds here is the immuneACCESS table cut down to in-frame rearrangements. Part of the clones is not present; checked against another copy, under half of the missing clones reflect an unresolved V gene, and the others are unexplained. That table gives V, J and clone size, and the DNA gave D and trimming. Recorded for this sample are more than 200,000 clones; around 91% of them occurred a single time. 3% to 3.5% of the sample belongs to the ten largest clones.

As regards this clone: Its cognate antigen has yet to be identified. Within one base of it there is no much larger clone, and no base qualities were kept.

The sample consisted of PBMCs. The rearranged chain carries TRBV19 and TRBJ2-3; a weak D assignment points to TRBD2 (5 bases agree). This TCR was sampled from a woman aged 30 to 39 in good health and CMV-seronegative. CDR3 loop: CASSVGLAPSTDTQYF. The DNA reads TGTGCCAGTAGTGTAGGGCTAGCTCCCTCCACAGATACGCAGTATTTT.